The sequence of this TCR beta chain was determined in a study of STAT5B mutations in CD4+ large granular lymphocyte leukemia. Data came from immunoSEQ multiplex PCR; TCRdb stores just in-frame clones and leaves some out. The sample lists 37,000 or so clones, around 90% occurring once. Findings and limits, study-wide: Compared with healthy controls (2/35), patient top clones favored TRBV06 (8/27).

This clone has only one observation. What it binds is unknown. The ends lost 5 bases at V and 2 bases at J; junction bases unmatched: 6. The germline V gene has CDR1 SGHVS and CDR2 FQNEAQ. CDR3 length: 18 residues. This receptor was taken from a human donor in good health. Material for sequencing was CD4+ T cells from blood buffy coats. The chain links TRBV7-8 to TRBJ2-6; 13 positions match TRBD2. The CDR3 nucleotides read TGTGCCAGCAGCGACAGGACTAGCGGGAGAACTGGGGCCAACGTCCTGACTTTC. Translating it yields CASSDRTSGRTGANVLTF.